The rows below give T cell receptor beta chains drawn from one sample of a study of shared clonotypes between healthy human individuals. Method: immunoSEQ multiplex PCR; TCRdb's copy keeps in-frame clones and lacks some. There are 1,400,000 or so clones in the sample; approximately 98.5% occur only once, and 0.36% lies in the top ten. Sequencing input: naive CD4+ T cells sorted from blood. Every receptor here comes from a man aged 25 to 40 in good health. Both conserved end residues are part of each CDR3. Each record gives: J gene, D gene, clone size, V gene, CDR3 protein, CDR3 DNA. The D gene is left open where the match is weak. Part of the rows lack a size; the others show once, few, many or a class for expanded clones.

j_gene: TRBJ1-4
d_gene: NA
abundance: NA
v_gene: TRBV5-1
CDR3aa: CASSLSGLNEKLFF
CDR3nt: TGCGCCAGCAGCTTGAGCGGTCTTAATGAAAAACTGTTTTTT

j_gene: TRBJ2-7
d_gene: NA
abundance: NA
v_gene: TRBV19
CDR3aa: CASSRVGSYEQYF
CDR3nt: TGTGCCAGTAGTCGGGTCGGCAGCTACGAGCAGTACTTC

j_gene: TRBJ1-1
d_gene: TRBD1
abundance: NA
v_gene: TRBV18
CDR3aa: CASSPTGANTEAFF
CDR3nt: TGTGCCAGCTCACCAACAGGGGCTAACACTGAAGCTTTCTTT

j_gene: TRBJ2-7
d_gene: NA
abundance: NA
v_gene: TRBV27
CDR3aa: CASRTHSEQYF
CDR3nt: TGTGCCAGCAGAACTCATTCCGAGCAGTACTTC

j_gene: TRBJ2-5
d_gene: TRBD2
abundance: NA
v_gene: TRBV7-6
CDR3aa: CASSLTSGSETQYF
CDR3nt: TGTGCCAGCAGCTTAACTAGCGGGAGTGAGACCCAGTACTTC

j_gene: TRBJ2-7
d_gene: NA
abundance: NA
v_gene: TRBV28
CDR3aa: CASSSGRVRPQYF
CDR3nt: TGTGCCAGCAGTTCGGGCAGGGTGCGGCCGCAGTACTTC

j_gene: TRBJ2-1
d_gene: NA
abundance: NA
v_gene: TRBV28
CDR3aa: CASNERTLRRDEQFF
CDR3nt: TGTGCCAGCAATGAAAGGACACTCCGGAGAGATGAGCAGTTCTTC

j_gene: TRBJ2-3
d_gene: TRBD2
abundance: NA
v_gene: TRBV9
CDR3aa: CASSTLSGNTDTQYF
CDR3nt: TGTGCCAGCAGCACTCTCAGCGGGAACACAGATACGCAGTATTTT

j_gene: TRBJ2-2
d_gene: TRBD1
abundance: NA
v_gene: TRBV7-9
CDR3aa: CASSPGNRGRYTGELFF
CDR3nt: TGTGCCAGCAGCCCGGGCAACAGGGGGCGATACACCGGGGAGCTGTTTTTT

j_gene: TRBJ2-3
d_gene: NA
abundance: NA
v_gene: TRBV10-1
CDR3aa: CASNRQVTDTQYF
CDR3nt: TGCGCCAGCAACCGACAGGTCACAGATACGCAGTATTTT

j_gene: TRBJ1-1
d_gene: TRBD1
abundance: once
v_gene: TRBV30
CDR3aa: CAWSPDRAKNTEAFF
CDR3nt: TGTGCCTGGAGTCCGGACAGGGCTAAAAACACTGAAGCTTTCTTT

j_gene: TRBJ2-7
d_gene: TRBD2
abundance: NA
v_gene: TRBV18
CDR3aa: CASSPPGTTKLGVYEQYF
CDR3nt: TGTGCCAGCTCACCTCCCGGGACTACGAAGTTAGGAGTCTACGAGCAGTACTTC

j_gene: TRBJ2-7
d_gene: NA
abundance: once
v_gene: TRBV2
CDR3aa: CAIGPARDEQYF
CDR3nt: TGTGCCATAGGGCCCGCCAGAGACGAGCAGTACTTC

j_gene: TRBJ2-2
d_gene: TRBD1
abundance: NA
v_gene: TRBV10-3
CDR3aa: CAISGTGLQVTGELFF
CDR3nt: TGTGCCATCAGTGGGACAGGGCTGCAAGTTACCGGGGAGCTGTTTTTT

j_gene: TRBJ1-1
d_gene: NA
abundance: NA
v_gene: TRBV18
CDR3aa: CASSPRPRGHTEAFF
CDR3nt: TGTGCCAGCTCACCACGGCCGCGGGGGCACACTGAAGCTTTCTTT

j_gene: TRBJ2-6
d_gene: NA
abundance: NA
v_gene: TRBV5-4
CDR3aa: CASSLGQRRSGANVLTF
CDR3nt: TGTGCCAGCAGCCTCGGACAGAGGAGAAGTGGGGCCAACGTCCTGACTTTC

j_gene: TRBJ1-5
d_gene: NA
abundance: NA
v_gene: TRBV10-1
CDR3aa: CASSETMNQPQHF
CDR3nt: TGCGCCAGCAGTGAGACGATGAATCAGCCCCAGCATTTT

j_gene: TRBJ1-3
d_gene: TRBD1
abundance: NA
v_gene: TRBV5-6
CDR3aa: CASSLGQGAGNTIYF
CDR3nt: TGTGCCAGCAGCTTGGGACAGGGTGCTGGAAACACCATATATTTT

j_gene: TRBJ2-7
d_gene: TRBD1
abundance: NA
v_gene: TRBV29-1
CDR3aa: CSVGGTAYYEQYF
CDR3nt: TGCAGCGTTGGGGGGACAGCCTACTACGAGCAGTACTTC

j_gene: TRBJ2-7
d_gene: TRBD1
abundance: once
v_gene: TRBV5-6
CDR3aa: CASSLSRGRIGTGLYEQYF
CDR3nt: TGTGCCAGCAGCTTGTCCCGAGGGCGTATAGGGACAGGGCTCTACGAGCAGTACTTC

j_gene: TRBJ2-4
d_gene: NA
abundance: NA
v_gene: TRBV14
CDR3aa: CASSPKGIKNIQYF
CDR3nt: TGTGCCAGCAGCCCCAAGGGAATCAAAAACATTCAGTACTTC

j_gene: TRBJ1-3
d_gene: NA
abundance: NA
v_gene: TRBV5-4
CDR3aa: CASKTRSGNTIYF
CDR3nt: TGTGCCAGCAAAACTCGCTCTGGAAACACCATATATTTT

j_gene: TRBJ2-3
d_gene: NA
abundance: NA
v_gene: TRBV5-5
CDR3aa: CASSPAPRSTDTQYF
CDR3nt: TGTGCCAGCAGCCCCGCCCCGAGAAGCACAGATACGCAGTATTTT

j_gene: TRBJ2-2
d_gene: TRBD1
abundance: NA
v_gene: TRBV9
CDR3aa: CASSTPNRGLTGELFF
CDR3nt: TGTGCCAGCAGCACCCCGAACAGGGGGCTGACCGGGGAGCTGTTTTTT

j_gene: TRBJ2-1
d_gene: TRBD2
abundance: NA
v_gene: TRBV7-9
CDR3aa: CASSLVSGRIGYEQFF
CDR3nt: TGTGCCAGCAGCTTGGTTAGCGGGAGAATCGGCTATGAGCAGTTCTTC

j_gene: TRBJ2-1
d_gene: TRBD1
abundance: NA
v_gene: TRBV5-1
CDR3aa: CASSSRTGRYEQFF
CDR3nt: TGCGCCAGCAGCTCTAGGACAGGGCGCTATGAGCAGTTCTTC

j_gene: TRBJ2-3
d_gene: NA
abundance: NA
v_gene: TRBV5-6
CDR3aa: CASSLGADTQYF
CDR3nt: TGTGCCAGCAGCTTGGGTGCAGATACGCAGTATTTT

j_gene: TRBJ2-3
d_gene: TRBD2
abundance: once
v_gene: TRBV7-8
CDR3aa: CASSLWGLADITDTQYF
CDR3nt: TGTGCCAGCAGCTTATGGGGACTAGCGGATATCACAGATACGCAGTATTTT

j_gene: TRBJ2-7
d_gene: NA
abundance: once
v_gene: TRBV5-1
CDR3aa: CASSLDTLSSYEQYF
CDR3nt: TGCGCCAGCAGCTTGGACACCCTAAGCTCCTACGAGCAGTACTTC

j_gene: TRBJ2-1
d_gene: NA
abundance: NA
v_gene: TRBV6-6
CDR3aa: CASKGGPSYNEQFF
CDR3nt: TGTGCCAGCAAGGGTGGACCCTCCTACAATGAGCAGTTCTTC

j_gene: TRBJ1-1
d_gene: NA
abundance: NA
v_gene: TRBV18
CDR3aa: CASSPRLSQDTEAFF
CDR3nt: TGTGCCAGCTCACCACGCCTTTCACAGGACACTGAAGCTTTCTTT

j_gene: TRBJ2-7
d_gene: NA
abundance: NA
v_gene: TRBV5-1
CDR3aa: CASSEQGYEQYF
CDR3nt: TGCGCCAGCAGCGAGCAGGGGTACGAGCAGTACTTC

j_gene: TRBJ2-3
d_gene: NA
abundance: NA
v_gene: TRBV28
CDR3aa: CATTSTDTQYF
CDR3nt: TGTGCCACCACTAGCACAGATACGCAGTATTTT

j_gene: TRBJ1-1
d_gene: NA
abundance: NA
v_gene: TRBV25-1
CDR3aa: CASRVGYTEAFF
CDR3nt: TGTGCCAGCAGAGTCGGCTACACTGAAGCTTTCTTT

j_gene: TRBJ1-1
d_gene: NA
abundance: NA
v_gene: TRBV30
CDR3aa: CAWSVYRTLGLNTEAFF
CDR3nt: TGTGCCTGGAGTGTATATAGGACACTGGGACTGAACACTGAAGCTTTCTTT

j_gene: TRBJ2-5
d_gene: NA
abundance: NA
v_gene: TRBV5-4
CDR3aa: CASSLGAVQETQYF
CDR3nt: TGTGCCAGCAGCCTGGGAGCGGTCCAAGAGACCCAGTACTTC

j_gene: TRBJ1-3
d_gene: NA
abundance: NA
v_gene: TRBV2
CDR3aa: CASRLEDSGNTIYF
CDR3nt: TGTGCCAGTAGATTAGAAGACTCTGGAAACACCATATATTTT

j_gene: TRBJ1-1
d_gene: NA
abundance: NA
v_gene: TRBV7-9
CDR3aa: CASSSRLGPQGSVAFF
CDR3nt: TGTGCCAGCAGCTCGCGCCTTGGGCCGCAAGGCTCGGTGGCTTTCTTT

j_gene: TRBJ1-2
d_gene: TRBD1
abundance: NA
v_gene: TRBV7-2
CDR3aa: CASSYSGTAAGYTF
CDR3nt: TGTGCCAGCAGCTACTCCGGGACAGCGGCCGGCTACACCTTC

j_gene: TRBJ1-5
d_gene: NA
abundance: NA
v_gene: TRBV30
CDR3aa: CAWSGKGGQPQHF
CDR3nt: TGTGCCTGGAGCGGGAAAGGCGGACAGCCCCAGCATTTT

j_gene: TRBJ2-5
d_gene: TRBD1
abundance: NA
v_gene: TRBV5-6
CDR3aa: CASSLGQGVPQKYF
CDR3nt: TGTGCCAGCAGCTTGGGACAGGGAGTGCCTCAAAAGTACTTC

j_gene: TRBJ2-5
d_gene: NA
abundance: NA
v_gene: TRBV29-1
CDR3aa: CSIRLDTQETQYF
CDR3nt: TGCAGCATCCGACTGGATACACAAGAGACCCAGTACTTC

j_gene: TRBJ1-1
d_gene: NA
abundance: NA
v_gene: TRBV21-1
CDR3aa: CASSKEKGRWAFF
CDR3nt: TGTGCCAGCAGCAAAGAGAAAGGCAGGTGGGCTTTCTTT

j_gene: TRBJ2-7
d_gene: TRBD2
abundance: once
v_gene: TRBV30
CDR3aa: CAWSVRGVPYEQYF
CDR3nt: TGTGCCTGGAGTGTACGGGGGGTTCCCTACGAGCAGTACTTC

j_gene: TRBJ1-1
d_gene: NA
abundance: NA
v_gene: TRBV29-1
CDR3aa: CSVNRQVSIEAFF
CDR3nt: TGCAGCGTAAACCGACAGGTTTCGATTGAAGCTTTCTTT

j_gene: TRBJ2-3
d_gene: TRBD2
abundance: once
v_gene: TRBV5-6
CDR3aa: CASSSVAGGPTDTQYF
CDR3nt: TGTGCCAGCAGCTCGGTAGCGGGAGGTCCCACAGATACGCAGTATTTT

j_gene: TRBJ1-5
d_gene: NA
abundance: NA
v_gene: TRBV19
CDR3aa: CASSIESGVSNQPQHF
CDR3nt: TGTGCCAGTAGTATAGAGTCAGGTGTCAGCAATCAGCCCCAGCATTTT

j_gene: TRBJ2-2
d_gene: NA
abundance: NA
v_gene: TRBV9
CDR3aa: CASRETENTGELFF
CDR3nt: TGTGCCAGCAGAGAGACAGAGAACACCGGGGAGCTGTTTTTT

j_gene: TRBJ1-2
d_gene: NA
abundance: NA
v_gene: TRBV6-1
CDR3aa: CASSETYRANTNYGYTF
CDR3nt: TGTGCCAGCAGTGAAACGTACAGGGCGAACACTAACTATGGCTACACCTTC

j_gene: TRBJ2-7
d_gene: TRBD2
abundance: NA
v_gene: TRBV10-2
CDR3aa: CASTGTSGRDSYEQYF
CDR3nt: TGCGCCAGCACCGGGACTAGCGGGAGGGACTCCTACGAGCAGTACTTC

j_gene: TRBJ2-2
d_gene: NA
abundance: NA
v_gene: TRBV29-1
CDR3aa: CSVVRAAGELFF
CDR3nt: TGCAGCGTCGTCCGAGCGGCCGGGGAGCTGTTTTTT

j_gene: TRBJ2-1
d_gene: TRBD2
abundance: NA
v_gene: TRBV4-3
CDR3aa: CASSQRRSGSSYNEQFF
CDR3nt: TGCGCCAGCAGCCAGAGACGTAGCGGGAGCTCCTACAATGAGCAGTTCTTC

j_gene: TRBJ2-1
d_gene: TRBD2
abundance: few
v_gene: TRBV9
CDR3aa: CASSVAAGGSSYNEQFF
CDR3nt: TGTGCCAGCAGCGTAGCGGCGGGAGGGAGCTCCTACAATGAGCAGTTCTTC

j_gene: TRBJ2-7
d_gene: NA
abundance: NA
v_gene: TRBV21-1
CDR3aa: CASSAQYEQYF
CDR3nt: TGTGCCAGCAGCGCCCAATACGAGCAGTACTTC

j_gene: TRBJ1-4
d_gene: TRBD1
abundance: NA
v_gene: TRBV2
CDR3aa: CASSQGASNEKLFF
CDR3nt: TGTGCCAGCAGTCAGGGGGCTTCTAATGAAAAACTGTTTTTT